The rows below give T cell receptor beta chains drawn from one sample of a study of T-cell memory formation after mild COVID-19. TCRdb re-called the 5' RACE reads through MiXCR, storing one row per CDR3 protein. The data contain fewer than 700,000 distinct CDR3 sequences, 20% to 25% of them singletons. Sample: PBMCs or a T cell subset sorted from them (not recorded which). Receptors were obtained from an adult woman who had mild COVID-19 (a few samples of this study predate the infection). Cell type and time point are not known. CDR3s include the opening cysteine and the closing phenylalanine or tryptophan. Each record gives: D gene, clone size, V gene, J gene, CDR3 DNA, CDR3 protein. D genes are given only for firm matches. Where a row states a size, it is once, few, many or the class of an expanded clone; other rows omit it.

D: -; size: -; V: TRBV3-1; J: TRBJ2-5; DNA: TGTGCCAGCAGCCAAATTGGCGGAGCCCAAGAGACCCAGTACTTC; CDR3: CASSQIGGAQETQYF
D: -; size: -; V: TRBV30; J: TRBJ2-5; DNA: TGTGCCTGGAGTGTGTCAGCAGAGACCCAGTACTTC; CDR3: CAWSVSAETQYF
D: -; size: -; V: TRBV5-1; J: TRBJ2-5; DNA: TGTTCCAGCAGCATAGGTAGCCAAGAGACCCAGTACTTC; CDR3: CSSSIGSQETQYF
D: TRBD2; size: -; V: TRBV2; J: TRBJ2-4; DNA: TGTGCCAGCAGTGTTGTTCTCCGGGAGGGTAGGGCCAAAAACATTCAGTACTTC; CDR3: CASSVVLREGRAKNIQYF
D: TRBD1; size: few; V: TRBV30; J: TRBJ1-2; DNA: TGTGCCTGGAGTATTCAGGGGGCGATAATCTATGGCTACACCTTC; CDR3: CAWSIQGAIIYGYTF
D: TRBD1; size: -; V: TRBV11-2; J: TRBJ1-4; DNA: TGTGCCAGCAGCTTACACAGGGGGATGGATGAAAAACTGTTTTTT; CDR3: CASSLHRGMDEKLFF
D: TRBD1; size: few; V: TRBV4-1; J: TRBJ1-2; DNA: TGCGCCAGCAGCCAAAGGGAGGGGGCGATGGACTATGGCTACACCTTC; CDR3: CASSQREGAMDYGYTF
D: -; size: few; V: TRBV7-9; J: TRBJ2-7; DNA: TGTGCCAGCAGCGGGGACGGAGCCTACGAGCAGTACTTC; CDR3: CASSGDGAYEQYF
D: -; size: -; V: TRBV4-3; J: TRBJ2-7; DNA: TGCGCCAGCAGGGGGCTCCGGGGCGAGCAGTACTTC; CDR3: CASRGLRGEQYF
D: TRBD1; size: -; V: TRBV29-1; J: TRBJ1-1; DNA: TGCAGCGCCGGACAGGGGAGCTCTGAAGCTTTCTTT; CDR3: CSAGQGSSEAFF
D: -; size: -; V: TRBV12-3/TRBV12-4; J: TRBJ1-2; DNA: TGTGCCAGCACCGCGGGGGCACTTAACTATGGCTACACCTTC; CDR3: CASTAGALNYGYTF
D: TRBD2; size: few; V: TRBV7-6; J: TRBJ2-3; DNA: TGTGCCAGCAGCGCGGGACTAGCGATCACAGATACGCAGTATTTT; CDR3: CASSAGLAITDTQYF
D: -; size: -; V: TRBV7-6; J: TRBJ2-2; DNA: TGTGCCAGCAGCTCAGGGGCCTACACCGGGGAGCTGTTTTTT; CDR3: CASSSGAYTGELFF
D: -; size: -; V: TRBV12-3/TRBV12-4; J: TRBJ2-7; DNA: TGTGCCAGCAGGGAGACTGCGGGGGCCAACTACGAGCAGTACTTC; CDR3: CASRETAGANYEQYF
D: TRBD1; size: few; V: TRBV20-1; J: TRBJ2-7; DNA: TGCAGTGCTCCGGACAGGGGGAGCCCCTACGAGCAGTACTTC; CDR3: CSAPDRGSPYEQYF
D: TRBD1; size: -; V: TRBV5-5; J: TRBJ1-1; DNA: TGTGCCAGCAGCGGGGGACAGTTCCCTGAAGCTTTCTTT; CDR3: CASSGGQFPEAFF
D: -; size: few; V: TRBV18; J: TRBJ1-2; DNA: TGTGCCAGCTCATCTACAGGTTCACACTATGGCTACACCTTC; CDR3: CASSSTGSHYGYTF
D: TRBD2; size: few; V: TRBV7-6; J: TRBJ2-3; DNA: TGTGCCAGCAGCTTTGGCGGGAGTGTCACAGATACGCAGTATTTT; CDR3: CASSFGGSVTDTQYF
D: TRBD1; size: -; V: TRBV18; J: TRBJ1-1; DNA: TGTGCCAGCTCACTCCAGGGGGGAGCTTCGAACACTGAAGCTTTCTTT; CDR3: CASSLQGGASNTEAFF
D: TRBD2; size: few; V: TRBV27; J: TRBJ2-3; DNA: TGTGCCGGCGGGACTAGCAGAACAGATACGCAGTATTTT; CDR3: CAGGTSRTDTQYF
D: -; size: many; V: TRBV5-1; J: TRBJ2-3; DNA: TGCGCCAGCAGCTTGGGTGGTAGCACAGATACGCAGTATTTT; CDR3: CASSLGGSTDTQYF
D: -; size: few; V: TRBV5-1; J: TRBJ2-7; DNA: TGCGCCAGCAGCTCGGGACCCCGGGACGAGCAGTACTTC; CDR3: CASSSGPRDEQYF
D: TRBD2; size: few; V: TRBV5-6; J: TRBJ2-1; DNA: TGTGCCAGCATCCTACTAGCGGGAGTGGGAATCTCCTACAATGAGCAGTTCTTC; CDR3: CASILLAGVGISYNEQFF
D: -; size: -; V: TRBV23-1; J: TRBJ1-2; DNA: TGCGCCAGGAAAGACGGAATCTATGGCTACACCTTC; CDR3: CARKDGIYGYTF
D: TRBD2; size: few; V: TRBV9; J: TRBJ2-1; DNA: TGTGCCAGCAGCGTAGATCCCATAGTTGCGGGAGATGCCTACAATGAGCAGTTCTTC; CDR3: CASSVDPIVAGDAYNEQFF
D: -; size: -; V: TRBV12-3/TRBV12-4; J: TRBJ2-5; DNA: TGTGCCAGCAGTTTAAGCGAACTAGAAGAGACCCAGTACTTC; CDR3: CASSLSELEETQYF
D: -; size: many; V: TRBV12-3/TRBV12-4; J: TRBJ2-1; DNA: TGTGCCAGCAGTTTAGATGTGGGGGTATACAATGAGCAGTTCTTC; CDR3: CASSLDVGVYNEQFF
D: -; size: -; V: TRBV6-1; J: TRBJ2-7; DNA: TGTGCCAGCACCATAAAGGGATTCGAGCAGTACTTC; CDR3: CASTIKGFEQYF
D: -; size: -; V: TRBV3-1; J: TRBJ1-2; DNA: TGTGCCAGCAGCCAGGGTAGGACTGCTTTTGGCTATGGCTACACCTTC; CDR3: CASSQGRTAFGYGYTF
D: -; size: -; V: TRBV19; J: TRBJ2-7; DNA: TGTGCCAGCTGCCCAGGCGAGGGTTCCTACGAGCAGTACTTC; CDR3: CASCPGEGSYEQYF
D: -; size: -; V: TRBV15; J: TRBJ2-3; DNA: TGTGCCACCAGCTCGAGGGGGGCGGGAGATACGCAGTATTTT; CDR3: CATSSRGAGDTQYF
D: -; size: few; V: TRBV18; J: TRBJ1-4; DNA: TGTGCCAGCTCACCAGGGAGGAATGAAAAACTGTTTTTT; CDR3: CASSPGRNEKLFF
D: -; size: few; V: TRBV29-1; J: TRBJ2-2; DNA: TGCAGCGCCAGGGACCCGAACACCGGGGAGCTGTTTTTT; CDR3: CSARDPNTGELFF
D: -; size: -; V: TRBV11-1; J: TRBJ2-7; DNA: TGTGCCAGCAGCGCATCCGGGACTTCCGGAGAGCAGTACTTC; CDR3: CASSASGTSGEQYF
D: TRBD2; size: -; V: TRBV20-1; J: TRBJ2-7; DNA: TGCAGTGCTAGGGGGACTAGCGGGAGTAAGGGCCTCTCCGAGCAGTACTTC; CDR3: CSARGTSGSKGLSEQYF
D: TRBD2; size: -; V: TRBV5-4; J: TRBJ2-1; DNA: TGTGCCAGCAGCTCCCCGATTAGCGGGAGTTACAATGAGCAGTTCTTC; CDR3: CASSSPISGSYNEQFF
D: -; size: -; V: TRBV29-1; J: TRBJ1-4; DNA: TGCAGCGCGCGCTGGGGAGAAAAACTGTTTTTT; CDR3: CSARWGEKLFF
D: -; size: -; V: TRBV11-2; J: TRBJ2-3; DNA: TGTGCCAGCAGCACCGGAGTAAGCACAGATACGCAGTATTTT; CDR3: CASSTGVSTDTQYF
D: -; size: few; V: TRBV3-1; J: TRBJ2-1; DNA: TGTGCCAGCAGCCAGCCGGCGGTCGGGAATGAGCAGTTCTTC; CDR3: CASSQPAVGNEQFF
D: -; size: -; V: TRBV7-9; J: TRBJ2-5; DNA: TGTGCCAGCAGCACTGGGGTAGCCGAGACCCAGTACTTC; CDR3: CASSTGVAETQYF
D: TRBD1; size: -; V: TRBV5-1; J: TRBJ1-4; DNA: TGCGCCAGCAGCCAAACCGCCGACAGGGTGGAAAAACTGTTTTTT; CDR3: CASSQTADRVEKLFF
D: TRBD1; size: few; V: TRBV7-2; J: TRBJ2-4; DNA: TGTGCCAGCAGCTCCCTACCAGGACAGGGGGGAAAAAACATTCAGTACTTC; CDR3: CASSSLPGQGGKNIQYF